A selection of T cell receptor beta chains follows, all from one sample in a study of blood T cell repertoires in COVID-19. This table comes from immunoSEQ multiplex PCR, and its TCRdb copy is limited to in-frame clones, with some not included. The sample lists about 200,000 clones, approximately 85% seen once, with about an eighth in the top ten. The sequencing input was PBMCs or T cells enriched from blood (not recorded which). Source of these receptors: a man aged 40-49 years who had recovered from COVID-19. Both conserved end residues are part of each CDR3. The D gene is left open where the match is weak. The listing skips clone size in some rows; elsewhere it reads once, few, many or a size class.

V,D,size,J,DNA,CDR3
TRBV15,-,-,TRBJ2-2,TGTGCCACCAGCAGGAGAGGGGGGGCCGGGGAGCTGTTTTTT,CATSRRGGAGELFF
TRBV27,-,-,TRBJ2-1,TGTGCCAGCACAACCGGGGACAATGAGCAGTTCTTC,CASTTGDNEQFF
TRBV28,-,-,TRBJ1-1,TGTGCCAGCAGCCCCACAGGGCATGGAACTGAAGCTTTCTTT,CASSPTGHGTEAFF
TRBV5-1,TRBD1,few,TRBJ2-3,TGCGCCAGCAGCCTCCAGGGGGCTAGCACAGATACGCAGTATTTT,CASSLQGASTDTQYF
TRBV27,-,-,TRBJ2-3,TGTGCCAGCAGTTTATCGAATAGCGTGTCAGATACGCAGTATTTT,CASSLSNSVSDTQYF
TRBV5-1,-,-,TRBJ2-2,TGCGCCAGCAGCTATGGACTGGGCACCGGGGAGCTGTTTTTT,CASSYGLGTGELFF
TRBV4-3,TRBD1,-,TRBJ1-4,TGCGCCAGCAGCCAGGGGGACAGGGTCGGTGAAAAACTGTTTTTT,CASSQGDRVGEKLFF
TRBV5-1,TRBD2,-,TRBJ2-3,TGCGCCAGCAGCTTACTGACTAGCGGCGACACAGATACGCAGTATTTT,CASSLLTSGDTDTQYF
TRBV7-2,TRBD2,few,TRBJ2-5,TGTGCCAGCAGCTTAGATGGGACTAGCGGGAGGGTAGTGCGAGAGACCCAGTACTTC,CASSLDGTSGRVVRETQYF
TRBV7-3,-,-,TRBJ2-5,TGTGCCAGCAGCACACAGGGACGGGAGACCCAGTACTTC,CASSTQGRETQYF
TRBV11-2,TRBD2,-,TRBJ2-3,TGTGCCAGCAGCTTAGAGGGGGTATGGGCGGGAGGCACAGATACGCAGTATTTT,CASSLEGVWAGGTDTQYF
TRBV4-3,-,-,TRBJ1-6,TGCGCCAGCAGCCAAGACGGTTCTAATTCACCCCTCCACTTT,CASSQDGSNSPLHF
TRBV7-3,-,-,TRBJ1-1,TGTGCCAGCAGCCCTACAGGGAGAACTGAAGCTTTCTTT,CASSPTGRTEAFF
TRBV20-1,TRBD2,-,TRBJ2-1,TGCAGTGCTAGTGTTGCTAGCGGGAACAATGAGCAGTTCTTC,CSASVASGNNEQFF
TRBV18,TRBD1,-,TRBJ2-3,TGTGCCAGCAAAACCGGGACAGGGGCTTCGGATACGCAGTATTTT,CASKTGTGASDTQYF
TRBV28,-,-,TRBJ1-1,TGTGCCAGCAGTCTCCGACAGCCCACTGAAGCTTTCTTT,CASSLRQPTEAFF
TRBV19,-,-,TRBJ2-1,TGTGCCAGTAGGAAGGGGGGGGCGGACAATGAGCAGTTCTTC,CASRKGGADNEQFF
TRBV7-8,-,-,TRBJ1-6,TGTGCCAGCAGCTTACCGGGGAGCTCCTATAATTCACCCCTCCACTTT,CASSLPGSSYNSPLHF
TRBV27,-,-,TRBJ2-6,TGTGCCAGCAGCCCGACTAGGCAGAGCTCTGGGGCCAACGTCCTGACTTTC,CASSPTRQSSGANVLTF
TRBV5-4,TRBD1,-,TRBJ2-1,TGTGCCAGCAGCCCTCGGGACAGGGGTTTAAATGAGCAGTTCTTC,CASSPRDRGLNEQFF
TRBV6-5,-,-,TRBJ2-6,TGTGCCAGCAGTTACGGGAGCTCTGGGGCCAACGTCCTGACTTTC,CASSYGSSGANVLTF
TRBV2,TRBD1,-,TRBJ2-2,TGTGCCAGCAGTGATTTTGGGACAGGGGGATTCGGGGAGCTGTTTTTT,CASSDFGTGGFGELFF
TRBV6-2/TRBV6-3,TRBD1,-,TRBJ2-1,TGTGCCAGCAGTTACTCGAGGAGTCGGCAGGGGGCTCCACCAAACTACAATGAGCAGTTCTTC,CASSYSRSRQGAPPNYNEQFF
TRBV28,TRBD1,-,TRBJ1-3,TGTGCCAGCAGTGAGGACAGGGGGCAGGGAAACACCATATATTTT,CASSEDRGQGNTIYF
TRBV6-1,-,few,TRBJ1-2,TGTGCCAGCAGTGAAGTATCGGGCTACACCTTC,CASSEVSGYTF
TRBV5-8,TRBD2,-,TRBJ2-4,TGTGCCAGCAGCAGGGGAGGGACCAAAAACATTCAGTACTTC,CASSRGGTKNIQYF
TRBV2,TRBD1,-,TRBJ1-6,TGTGCCAGCAGAAGGTTGGGACAGGGGAGCTCCTATAATTCACCCCTCCACTTT,CASRRLGQGSSYNSPLHF
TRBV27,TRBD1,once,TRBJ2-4,TGTGCCAGCAGTTTACTTACAGGGGCTAGGAACATTCAGTACTTC,CASSLLTGARNIQYF
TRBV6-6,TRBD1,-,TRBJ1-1,TGTGCCAGCAGTGGCGGGGACAGATCCGAAGCTTTCTTT,CASSGGDRSEAFF
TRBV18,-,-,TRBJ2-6,TGTGCCAGCTCACCATCCCTCCCTGGGGCCAACGTCCTGACTTTC,CASSPSLPGANVLTF